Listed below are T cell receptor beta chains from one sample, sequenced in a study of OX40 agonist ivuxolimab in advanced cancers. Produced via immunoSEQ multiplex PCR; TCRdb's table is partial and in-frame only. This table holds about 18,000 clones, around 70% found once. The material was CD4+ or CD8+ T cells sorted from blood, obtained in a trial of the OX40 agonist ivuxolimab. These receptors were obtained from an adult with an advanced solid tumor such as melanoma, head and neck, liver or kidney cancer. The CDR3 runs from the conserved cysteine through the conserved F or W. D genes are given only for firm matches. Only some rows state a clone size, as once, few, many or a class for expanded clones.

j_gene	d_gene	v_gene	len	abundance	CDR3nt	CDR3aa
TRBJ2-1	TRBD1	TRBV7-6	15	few	TGTGCCAGCAGCTTAGCAGGGGGCGGTGCGAATGAGCAGTTCTTC	CASSLAGGGANEQFF
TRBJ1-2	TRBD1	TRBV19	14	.	TGTGCCAGTAGCCGTGGGACAGCTTTCTATGGCTACACCTTC	CASSRGTAFYGYTF
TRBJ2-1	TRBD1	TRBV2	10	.	TGTGCCAGCCTCGCCGACAGGGAGTTCTTC	CASLADREFF
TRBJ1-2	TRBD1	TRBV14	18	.	TGTGCCAGCAGCCAGGAATTCTCACAGGGGGCGCTTCCCCATGGCTACACCTTC	CASSQEFSQGALPHGYTF
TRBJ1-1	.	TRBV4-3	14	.	TGCGCCAGCAGCCTCAGGCCGTCGAACACTGAAGCTTTCTTT	CASSLRPSNTEAFF
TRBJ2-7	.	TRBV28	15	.	TGTGCCAGCAGCCCGCCTACAGGGTTCCTCTACGAGCAGTACTTC	CASSPPTGFLYEQYF
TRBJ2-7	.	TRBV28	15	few	TGTGCCAGCAGTAACCCTAGATCACACGGGGTCGAGCAGTACTTC	CASSNPRSHGVEQYF
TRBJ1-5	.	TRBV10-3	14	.	TGTGCCATCAGTGAAGAGAGGAGGGAACAGCCCCAGCATTTT	CAISEERREQPQHF
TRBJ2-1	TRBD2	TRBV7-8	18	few	TGTGCCAGCAGCTTAGCAACTGCGGGACTAGCTTCGGGCAATGAGCAGTTCTTC	CASSLATAGLASGNEQFF
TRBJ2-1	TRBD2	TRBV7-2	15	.	TGTGCCAGCAGCTTCCTAGCGGGGAGGTTGAATGAGCAGTTCTTC	CASSFLAGRLNEQFF
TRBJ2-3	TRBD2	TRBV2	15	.	TGTGCCAGCAGTGCCGGGACTAGTTCCACAGATACGCAGTATTTT	CASSAGTSSTDTQYF
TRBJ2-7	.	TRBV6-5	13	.	TGTGCCAGCAGTTACTCTGACTCCTACGAGCAGTACTTC	CASSYSDSYEQYF
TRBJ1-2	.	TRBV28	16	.	TGTGCCAGCTTTACTATACAGGACGGGCTGGCCTATGGCTACACCTTC	CASFTIQDGLAYGYTF
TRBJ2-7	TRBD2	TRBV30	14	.	TGTGCCTGGACTCTGGACCAACTTAGCGGGGAGCAGTACTTC	CAWTLDQLSGEQYF
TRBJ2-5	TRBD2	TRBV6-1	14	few	TGTGCCAGCGACGCCGGGAGGTACCAAGAGACCCAGTACTTC	CASDAGRYQETQYF
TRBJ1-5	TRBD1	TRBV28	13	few	TGTGCCAGCAGTTCGACAGGGACTCAGCCCCAGCATTTT	CASSSTGTQPQHF
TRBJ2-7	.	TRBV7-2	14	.	TGTGCCAGCAGCCCGGGGTGGGGGTCACACGAGCAGTACTTC	CASSPGWGSHEQYF